The subject of this entry is one TCR beta chain. No antigen is known for it. Profiling relied on immunoSEQ multiplex PCR, and the TCRdb table lists in-frame clones only, not all of them. The table records 70,000 to 95,000 clones, around 84% of them present only once. The sample originates from a study of T cell responses to AZD1222 COVID-19 vaccine. Trimming cost V 3 bases and J 3 bases, with 12 bases left between them. Germline assignment: CDR1 SNHLY and CDR2 FYNNEI. The CDR3 contains 15 residues. Regarding the study as a whole: Most donors were white British and more were female, and clonal diversity was possibly underestimated.

Sequences were derived from peripheral blood, sampled 28 days after the second AZD1222 dose. The chain couples TRBV2 to TRBJ1-5, with D possibly TRBD1 on 5 matching bases. The TCR comes from an adult who received the AZD1222 COVID-19 vaccine. CDR3 DNA: TGTGCCAGCAGTGAGAAAGGGGCCGACAATCAGCCCCAGCATTTT. Encoded protein: CASSEKGADNQPQHF.